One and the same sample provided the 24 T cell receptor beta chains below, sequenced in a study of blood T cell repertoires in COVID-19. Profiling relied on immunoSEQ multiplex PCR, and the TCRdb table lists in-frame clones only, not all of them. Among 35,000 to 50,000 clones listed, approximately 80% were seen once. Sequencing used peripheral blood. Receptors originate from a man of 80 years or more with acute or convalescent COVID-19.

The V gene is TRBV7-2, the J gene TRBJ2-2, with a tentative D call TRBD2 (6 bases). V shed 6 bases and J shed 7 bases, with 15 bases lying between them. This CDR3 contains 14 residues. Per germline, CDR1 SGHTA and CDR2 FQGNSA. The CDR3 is CASRPLAGIGELFF. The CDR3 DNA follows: TGTGCCAGCAGACCCCTGGCGGGGATCGGGGAGCTGTTTTTT.

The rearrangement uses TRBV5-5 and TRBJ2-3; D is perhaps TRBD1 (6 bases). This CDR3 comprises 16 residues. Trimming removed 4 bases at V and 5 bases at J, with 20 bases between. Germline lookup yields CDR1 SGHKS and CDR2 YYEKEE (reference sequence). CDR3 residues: CASSGPRQGQGDTQYF. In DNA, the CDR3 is TGTGCCAGCAGCGGACCAAGGCAGGGGCAGGGAGATACGCAGTATTTT. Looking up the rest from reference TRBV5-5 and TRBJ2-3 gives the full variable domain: DAGVTQSPTHLIKTRGQQVTLRCSPISGHKSVSWYQQVLGQGPQFIFQYYEKEERGRGNFPDRFSARQFPNYSSELNVNALLLGDSALYLCASSGPRQGQGDTQYFGPGTRLTVL.

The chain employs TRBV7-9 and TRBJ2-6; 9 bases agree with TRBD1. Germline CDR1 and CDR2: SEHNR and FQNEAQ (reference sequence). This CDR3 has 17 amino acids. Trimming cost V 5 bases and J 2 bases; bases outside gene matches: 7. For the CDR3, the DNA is TGTGCCAGCAGCACAAGGACAGGGGAAACTGGGGCCAACGTCCTGACTTTC. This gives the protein CASSTRTGETGANVLTF.

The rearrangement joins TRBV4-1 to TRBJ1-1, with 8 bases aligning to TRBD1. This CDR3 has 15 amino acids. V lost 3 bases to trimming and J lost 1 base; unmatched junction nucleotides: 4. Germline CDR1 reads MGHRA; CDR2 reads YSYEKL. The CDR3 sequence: CASSHQGTGNTEAFF. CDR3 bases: TGCGCCAGCAGCCATCAAGGGACAGGGAACACTGAAGCTTTCTTT.

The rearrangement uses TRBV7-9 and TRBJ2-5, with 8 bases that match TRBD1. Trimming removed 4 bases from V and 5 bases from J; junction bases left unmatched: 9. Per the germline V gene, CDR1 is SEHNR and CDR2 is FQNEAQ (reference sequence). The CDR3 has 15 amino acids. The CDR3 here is CASSSPTGARETQYF. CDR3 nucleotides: TGTGCCAGCAGCTCTCCGACAGGGGCGCGGGAGACCCAGTACTTC.

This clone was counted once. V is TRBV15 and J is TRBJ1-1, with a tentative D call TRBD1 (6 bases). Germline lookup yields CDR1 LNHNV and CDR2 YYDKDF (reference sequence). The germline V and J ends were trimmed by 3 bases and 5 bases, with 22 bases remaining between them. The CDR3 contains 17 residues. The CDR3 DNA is TGTGCCACCAGCAGGGGTCCGAGGGGACAAGGTCGAACTGAAGCTTTCTTT. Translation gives CATSRGPRGQGRTEAFF.

DNA of the CDR3: TGTGCCAGCAGTTCCCAGACTAGCGGGAACACAGATACGCAGTATTTT. This gives the protein CASSSQTSGNTDTQYF. The V gene is TRBV28, the J gene TRBJ2-3, with 11 bases aligning to TRBD2. The CDR3 consists of 16 residues. Looked up from germline, CDR1 is MDHEN and CDR2 is SYDVKM. V was pared by 4 bases and J by 2 bases, with 5 bases of the junction left unmatched.

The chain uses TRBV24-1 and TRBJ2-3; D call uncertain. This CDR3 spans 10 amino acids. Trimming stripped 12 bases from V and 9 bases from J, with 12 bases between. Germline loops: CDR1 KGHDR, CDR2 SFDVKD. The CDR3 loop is CAQQYGTQYF. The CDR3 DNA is TGTGCCCAACAGTATGGGACGCAGTATTTT.

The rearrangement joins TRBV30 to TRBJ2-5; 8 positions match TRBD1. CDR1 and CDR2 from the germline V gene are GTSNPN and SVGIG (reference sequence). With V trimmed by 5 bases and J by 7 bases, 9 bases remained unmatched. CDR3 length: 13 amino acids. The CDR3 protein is CAWGDRGPVTQYF. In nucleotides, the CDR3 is TGTGCCTGGGGCGACAGGGGTCCGGTGACCCAGTACTTC. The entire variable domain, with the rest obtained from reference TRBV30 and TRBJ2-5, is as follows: SQTIHQWPATLVQPVGSPLSLECTVEGTSNPNLYWYRQAAGRGLQLLFYSVGIGQISSEVPQNLSASRPQDRQFILSSKKLLLSDSGFYLCAWGDRGPVTQYFGPGTRLLVL.

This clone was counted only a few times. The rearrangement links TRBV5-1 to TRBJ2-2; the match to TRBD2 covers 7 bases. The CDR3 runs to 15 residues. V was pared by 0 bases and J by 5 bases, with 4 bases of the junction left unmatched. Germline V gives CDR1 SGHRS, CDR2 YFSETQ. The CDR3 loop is CASSLDGTTTGELFF. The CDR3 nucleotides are TGCGCCAGCAGCTTGGATGGGACTACTACCGGGGAGCTGTTTTTT.

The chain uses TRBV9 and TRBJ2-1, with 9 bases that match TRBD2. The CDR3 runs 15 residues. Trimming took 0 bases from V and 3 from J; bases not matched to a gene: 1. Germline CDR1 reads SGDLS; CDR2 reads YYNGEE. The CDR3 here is CASSVEREVYNEQFF. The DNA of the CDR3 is TGTGCCAGCAGCGTAGAGCGGGAGGTCTACAATGAGCAGTTCTTC. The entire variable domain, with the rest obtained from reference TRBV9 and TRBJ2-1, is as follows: DSGVTQTPKHLITATGQRVTLRCSPRSGDLSVYWYQQSLDQGLQFLIQYYNGEERAKGNILERFSAQQFPDLHSELNLSSLELGDSALYFCASSVEREVYNEQFFGPGTRLTVL.

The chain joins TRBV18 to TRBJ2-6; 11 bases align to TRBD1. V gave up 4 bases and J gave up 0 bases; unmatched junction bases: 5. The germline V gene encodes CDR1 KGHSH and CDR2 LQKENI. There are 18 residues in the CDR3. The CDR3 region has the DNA TGTGCCAGCTCACACTTCGGACAGGGGGCCTCTGGGGCCAACGTCCTGACTTTC. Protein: CASSHFGQGASGANVLTF.

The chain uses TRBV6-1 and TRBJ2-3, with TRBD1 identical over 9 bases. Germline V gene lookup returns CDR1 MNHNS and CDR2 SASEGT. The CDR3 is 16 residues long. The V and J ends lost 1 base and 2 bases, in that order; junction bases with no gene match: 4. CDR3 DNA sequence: TGTGCCAGCAGTGAAGTTGGGACAGGGACCACAGATACGCAGTATTTT. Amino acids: CASSEVGTGTTDTQYF.

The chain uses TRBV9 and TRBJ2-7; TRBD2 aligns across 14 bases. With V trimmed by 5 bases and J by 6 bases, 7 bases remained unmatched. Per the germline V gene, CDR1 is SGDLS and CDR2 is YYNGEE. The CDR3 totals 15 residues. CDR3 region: CASSSDGLAGGEQYF. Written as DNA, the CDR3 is TGTGCCAGCAGTTCCGACGGACTAGCGGGAGGCGAGCAGTACTTC.

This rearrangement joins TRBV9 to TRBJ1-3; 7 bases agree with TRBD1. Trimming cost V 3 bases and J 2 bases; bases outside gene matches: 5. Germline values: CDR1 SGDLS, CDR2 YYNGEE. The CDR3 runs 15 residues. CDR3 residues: CASSDGRGTGNTIYF. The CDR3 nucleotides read TGTGCCAGCAGCGACGGCAGGGGGACTGGAAACACCATATATTTT.

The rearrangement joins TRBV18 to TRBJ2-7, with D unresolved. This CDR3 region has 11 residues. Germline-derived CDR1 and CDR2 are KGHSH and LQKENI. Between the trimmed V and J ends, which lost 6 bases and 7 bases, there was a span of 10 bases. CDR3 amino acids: CASSNLREQYF. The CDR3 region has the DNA TGTGCCAGCTCTAACCTGCGAGAGCAGTACTTC.

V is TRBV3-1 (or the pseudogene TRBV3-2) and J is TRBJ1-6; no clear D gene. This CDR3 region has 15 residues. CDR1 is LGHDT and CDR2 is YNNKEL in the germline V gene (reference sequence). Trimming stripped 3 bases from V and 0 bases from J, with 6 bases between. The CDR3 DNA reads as TGTGCCAGCAGCCACCTAAGCTCCTATAATTCACCCCTCCACTTT. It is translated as CASSHLSSYNSPLHF.

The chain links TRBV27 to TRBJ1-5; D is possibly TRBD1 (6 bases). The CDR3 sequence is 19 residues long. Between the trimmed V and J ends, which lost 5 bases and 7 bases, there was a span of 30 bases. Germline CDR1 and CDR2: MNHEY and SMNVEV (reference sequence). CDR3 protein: CASSPLFRKGGHNWQPQHF. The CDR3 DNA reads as TGTGCCAGCAGTCCCCTCTTTAGGAAGGGGGGGCATAATTGGCAGCCCCAGCATTTT.

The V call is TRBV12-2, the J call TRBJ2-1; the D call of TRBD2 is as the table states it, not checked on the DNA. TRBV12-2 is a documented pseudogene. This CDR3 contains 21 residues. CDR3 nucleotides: TGTGCAAGTCGCCCCATACCTCCGGGACTAGCGGGAGGGCTAGATGAAGATGAGCAGTTCTTC. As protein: CASRPIPPGLAGGLDEDEQFF.

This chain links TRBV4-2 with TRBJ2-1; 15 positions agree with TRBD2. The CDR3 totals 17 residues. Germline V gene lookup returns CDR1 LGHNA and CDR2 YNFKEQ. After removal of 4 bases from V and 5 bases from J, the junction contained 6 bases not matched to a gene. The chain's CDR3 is CASSPGLAGGQNNEQFF. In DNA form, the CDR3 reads TGTGCCAGCAGCCCTGGACTAGCGGGAGGGCAGAACAATGAGCAGTTCTTC.

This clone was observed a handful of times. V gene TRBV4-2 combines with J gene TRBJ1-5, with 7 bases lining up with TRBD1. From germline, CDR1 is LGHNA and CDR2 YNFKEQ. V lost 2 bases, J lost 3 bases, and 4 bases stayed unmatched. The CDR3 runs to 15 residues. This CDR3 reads CASSQSTGINQPQHF. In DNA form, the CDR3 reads TGTGCCAGCAGCCAATCGACAGGGATCAATCAGCCCCAGCATTTT.

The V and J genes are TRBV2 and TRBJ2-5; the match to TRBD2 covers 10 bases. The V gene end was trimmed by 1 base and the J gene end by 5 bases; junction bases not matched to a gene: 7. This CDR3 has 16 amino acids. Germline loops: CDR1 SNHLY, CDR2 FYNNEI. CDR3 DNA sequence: TGTGCCAGCAGTGAAGAGCGGGAGGGGGAGGAGGAGACCCAGTACTTC. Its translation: CASSEEREGEEETQYF. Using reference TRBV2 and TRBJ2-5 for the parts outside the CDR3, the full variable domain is EPEVTQTPSHQVTQMGQEVILRCVPISNHLYFYWYRQILGQKVEFLVSFYNNEISEKSEIFDDQFSVERPDGSNFTLKIRSTKLEDSAMYFCASSEEREGEEETQYFGPGTRLLVL.

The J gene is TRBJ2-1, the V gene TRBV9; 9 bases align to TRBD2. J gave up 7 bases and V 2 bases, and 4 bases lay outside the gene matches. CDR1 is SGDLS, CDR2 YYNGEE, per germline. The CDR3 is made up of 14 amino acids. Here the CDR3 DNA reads TGTGCCAGCAGCGTTCTAGCGGGAAATAATGAGCAGTTCTTC. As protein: CASSVLAGNNEQFF. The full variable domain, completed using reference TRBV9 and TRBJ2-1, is DSGVTQTPKHLITATGQRVTLRCSPRSGDLSVYWYQQSLDQGLQFLIQYYNGEERAKGNILERFSAQQFPDLHSELNLSSLELGDSALYFCASSVLAGNNEQFFGPGTRLTVL.

CDR3 residues: CASSQDNRNEQFF. The CDR3 DNA follows: TGTGCCAGCAGCCAAGACAACCGCAATGAGCAGTTCTTC. The chain uses TRBV7-2 and TRBJ2-1; D unclear. V was clipped by 5 bases and J by 6 bases, with 11 bases between them. This CDR3 is 13 amino acids long. CDR1 is SGHTA, CDR2 FQGNSA, per germline.